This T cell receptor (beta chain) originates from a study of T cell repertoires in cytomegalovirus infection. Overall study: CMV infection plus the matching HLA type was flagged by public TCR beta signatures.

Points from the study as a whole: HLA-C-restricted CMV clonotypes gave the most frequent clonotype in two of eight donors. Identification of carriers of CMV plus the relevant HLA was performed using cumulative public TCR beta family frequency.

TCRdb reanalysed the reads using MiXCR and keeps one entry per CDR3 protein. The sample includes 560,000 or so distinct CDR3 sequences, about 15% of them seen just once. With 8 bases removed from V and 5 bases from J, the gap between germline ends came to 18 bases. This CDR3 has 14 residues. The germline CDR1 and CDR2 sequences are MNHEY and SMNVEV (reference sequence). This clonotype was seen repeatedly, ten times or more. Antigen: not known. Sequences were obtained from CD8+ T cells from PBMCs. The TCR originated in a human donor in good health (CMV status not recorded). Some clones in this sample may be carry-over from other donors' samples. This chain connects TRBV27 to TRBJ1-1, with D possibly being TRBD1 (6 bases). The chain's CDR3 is CASVRPGARTEAFF. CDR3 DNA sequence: TGTGCCAGCGTCCGTCCGGGGGCGCGAACTGAAGCTTTCTTT.